These 4 T cell receptor beta chains were sequenced from one sample in a study of regulatory T cells in long-lasting Graves disease. Noted time point: persistent/refractory GD, antithyroid drugs over 5 years with positive TRAb. With RNA extracted from PBMCs as input, the TCR library was made. HTBI primers from iRepertoire and Arm-PCR of CDR3 regions yielded the TCR beta libraries. From the multiplex PCR reads, TCRdb called clonotypes with MiXCR, one entry per CDR3 protein. The sample includes around 460,000 distinct CDR3 sequences, roughly 21% of them seen just once. Sequenced material: peripheral blood mononuclear cells (PBMCs), taken when the disease was refractory, from a patient treated with antithyroid drugs. Source of these receptors: a female donor with Graves disease.

Notes on this clonotype: Just one base apart from a much larger clone, this may be a read error. The chain joins TRBV28 to TRBJ2-5, with D tentatively TRBD1 (5 bases). This CDR3 contains 17 residues. The germline V gene encodes CDR1 MDHEN and CDR2 SYDVKM. The CDR3 nucleotides are TGTGCCAGCAGTTTTGCCTCCAGGGAACTATCCCAAGAGACCCAGTGCTTC. It is translated as CASSFASRELSQETQCF.

CDR3 region: CAWTEGHYDQPQHF. DNA of the CDR3: TGTGCCTGGACCGAGGGACATTACGATCAGCCCCAGCATTTT. The rearrangement links TRBV30 to TRBJ1-5, with D possibly TRBD1 on 6 matching bases. CDR1 GTSNPN and CDR2 SVGIG come from the germline V gene (reference sequence). Between the trimmed V and J ends, which lost 4 bases and 5 bases, there was a span of 15 bases. The CDR3 totals 14 residues. The entire variable domain, with the rest obtained from reference TRBV30 and TRBJ1-5, is as follows: SQTIHQWPATLVQPVGSPLSLECTVEGTSNPNLYWYRQAAGRGLQLLFYSVGIGQISSEVPQNLSASRPQDRQFILSSKKLLLSDSGFYLCAWTEGHYDQPQHFGDGTRLSIL.

There are many counts of this clonotype. The chain links TRBV30 to TRBJ1-6; D remains unclear. The germline V gene encodes CDR1 GTSNPN and CDR2 SVGIG (reference sequence). V was trimmed by 3 bases and J by 7 bases, leaving 4 bases between them. The CDR3 runs to 11 residues. The CDR3 bases are TGTGCCTGGAGCCTCAATTCACCCCTCCACTTT. Translating gives CAWSLNSPLHF.

This clonotype was detected ten times or more. This chain links TRBV24-1 with TRBJ1-2; D gene uncertain. The CDR3 sequence is 13 residues long. CDR1 and CDR2 from the germline V gene are KGHDR and SFDVKD. Trimming took off 3 bases at V and 2 bases at J, with 6 bases between the two ends. CDR3 region: CATSDAGNYGYTF. DNA for the CDR3: TGTGCCACCAGTGATGCTGGAAACTATGGCTACACCTTC.